This T cell receptor beta chain is drawn from a study of T cell responses to AZD1222 COVID-19 vaccine. Study as a whole: Timing groups of about 4 and about 12 weeks for second doses were pooled. Regarding the study as a whole: Unmutated variant regions reportedly attract nearly half of all spike-specific TCRs. Possibly, clonal diversity was underestimated; donors were largely white British and included more females. No day 14 peak samples; only post-peak repertoires were characterized.

The CDR3 consists of 14 residues. V was clipped by 5 bases and J by 4 bases, with 14 bases between them. CDR1 is SGHAT, CDR2 FQNNGV, per germline. Assay used: immunoSEQ multiplex PCR; TCRdb lists only in-frame clones, some missing. The sample lists some 160,000 clones; more than 90% were seen once. This clone was found a few times. The target antigen is unknown. The sequence was collected from an adult in good health. V gene TRBV11-2 combines with J gene TRBJ1-2; D ambiguous. The material was peripheral blood, obtained on day 0 of AZD1222 vaccination. CDR3: CASSIHRVTYGYTF. DNA for the CDR3: TGTGCCAGCAGCATACATCGTGTGACCTATGGCTACACCTTC.